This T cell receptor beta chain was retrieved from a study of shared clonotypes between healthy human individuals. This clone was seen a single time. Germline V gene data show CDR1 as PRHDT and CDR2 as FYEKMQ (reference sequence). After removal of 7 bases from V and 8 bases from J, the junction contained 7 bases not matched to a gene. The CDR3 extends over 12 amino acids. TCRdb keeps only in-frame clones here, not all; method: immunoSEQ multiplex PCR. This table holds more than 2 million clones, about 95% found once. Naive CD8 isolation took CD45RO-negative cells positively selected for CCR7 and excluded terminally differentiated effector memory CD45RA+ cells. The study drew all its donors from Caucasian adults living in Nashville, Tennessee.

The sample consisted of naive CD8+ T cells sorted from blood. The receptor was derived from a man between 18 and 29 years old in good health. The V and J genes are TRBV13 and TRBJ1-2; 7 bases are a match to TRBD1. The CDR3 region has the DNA TGTGCCAGCACCGGAGGGGGCGGGGGCTACACCTTC. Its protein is CASTGGGGGYTF.